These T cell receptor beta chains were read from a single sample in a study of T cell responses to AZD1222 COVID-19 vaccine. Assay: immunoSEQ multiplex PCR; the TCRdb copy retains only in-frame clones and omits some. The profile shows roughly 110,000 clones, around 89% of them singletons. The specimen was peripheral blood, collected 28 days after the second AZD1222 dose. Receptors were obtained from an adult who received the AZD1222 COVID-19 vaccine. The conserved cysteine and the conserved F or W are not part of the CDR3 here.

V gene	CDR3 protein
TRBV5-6	ASSPLGTNTGELF
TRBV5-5	ASSPAGTDKSPNIQY
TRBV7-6	ASSSGLVGTGELF
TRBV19	ASSRQGNTEAF
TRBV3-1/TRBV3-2	ASRQSGGTQETQY
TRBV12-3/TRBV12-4	ASTAGRGAF
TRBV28	ASTPVGTGSISQPQH
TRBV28	ASSLGGSSNQPQH
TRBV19	ASSIDRYQPQH
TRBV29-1	SVEATARGVYNEQF
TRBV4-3	ASSQEAYSNQPQH
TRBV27	ASSLGRSRGLDTGELF
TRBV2	ASRADSRSYT
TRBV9	ASSRDLTTNEKLF
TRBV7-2	ASSPATAYNEQF
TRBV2	ASSGGRGPWIGTEAF
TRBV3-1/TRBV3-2	ASSQDTFSGGADTQY
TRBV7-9	ASSKGNEKLF
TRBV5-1	ASSLDYRNTEAF
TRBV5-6	ASSLAWTSGGAHEQF
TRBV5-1	ASSGGGNTEAF
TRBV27	ASSFQDQGDTQY
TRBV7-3	ASSSGETAGEQF
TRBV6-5	ASSPTEYNEQF
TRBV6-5	ASRAGTSYGYT
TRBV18	ASSPPGSNTDTQY
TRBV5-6	ASSLGGLFTDTQY
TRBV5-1	ASSLGRSNYGYT
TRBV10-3	AITAGGDEQY
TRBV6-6	ASRTDISGNTIY
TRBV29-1	SAQQGNTEAF
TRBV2	ASSVRDTNEKLF
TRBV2	ASSGRDRFQQF
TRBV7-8	ASSQKRVSTDTQY
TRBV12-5	ASGLVRGGSNTGELF
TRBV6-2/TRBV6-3	ASSYGRSQETQY
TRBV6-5	ASSSWGGNEKLF
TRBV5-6	ASSPDRGGRNSPLH
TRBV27	ASRQGAGNTIY
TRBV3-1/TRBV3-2	ASSSCPPHSPLH
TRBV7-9	ASSLLDSPNEKLF
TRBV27	ASSLSALGNQPQH
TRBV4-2	ASSQDWGEETQY
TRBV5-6	ASRLGPLGGPYEQY
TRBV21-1	ASSSRTVLAGGPGDTQY
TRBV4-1	ASSQRTGQGDEKLF
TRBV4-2	ASSQEGWGRSGNTIY
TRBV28	ASGTTNTGELF
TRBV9	ASSEGTASHT
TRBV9	ASSPRDPANTGELF